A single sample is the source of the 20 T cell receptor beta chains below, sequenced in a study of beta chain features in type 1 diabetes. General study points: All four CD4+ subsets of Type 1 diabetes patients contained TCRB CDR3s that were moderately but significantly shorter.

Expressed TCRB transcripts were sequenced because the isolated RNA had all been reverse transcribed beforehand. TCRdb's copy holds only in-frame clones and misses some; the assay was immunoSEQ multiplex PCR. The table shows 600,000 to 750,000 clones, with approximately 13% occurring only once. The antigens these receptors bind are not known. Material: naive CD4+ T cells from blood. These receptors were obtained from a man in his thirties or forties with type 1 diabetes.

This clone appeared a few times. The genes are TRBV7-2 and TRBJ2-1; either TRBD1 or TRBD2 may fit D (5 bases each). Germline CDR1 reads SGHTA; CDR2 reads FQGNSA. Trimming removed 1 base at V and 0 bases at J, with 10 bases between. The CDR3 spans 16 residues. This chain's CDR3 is CASSLGQRSSYNEQFF. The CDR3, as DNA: TGTGCCAGCAGCTTAGGACAGCGGAGCTCCTACAATGAGCAGTTCTTC.

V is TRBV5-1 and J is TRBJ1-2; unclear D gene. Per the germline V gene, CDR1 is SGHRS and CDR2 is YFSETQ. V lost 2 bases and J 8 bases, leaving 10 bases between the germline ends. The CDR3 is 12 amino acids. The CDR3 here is CASSFGENGYTF. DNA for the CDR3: TGCGCCAGCAGCTTCGGGGAGAACGGCTACACCTTC.

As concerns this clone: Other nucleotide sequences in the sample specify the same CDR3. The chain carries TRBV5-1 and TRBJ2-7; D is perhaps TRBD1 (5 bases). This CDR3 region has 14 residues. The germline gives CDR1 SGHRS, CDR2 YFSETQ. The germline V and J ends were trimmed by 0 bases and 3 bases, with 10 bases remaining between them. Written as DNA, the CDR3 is TGCGCCAGCAGCTTGGTTTTTGACAGCTACGAGCAGTACTTC. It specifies CASSLVFDSYEQYF.

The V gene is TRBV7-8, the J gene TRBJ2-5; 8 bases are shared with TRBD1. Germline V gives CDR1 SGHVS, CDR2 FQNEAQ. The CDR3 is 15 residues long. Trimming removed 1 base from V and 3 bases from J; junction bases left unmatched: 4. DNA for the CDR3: TGTGCCAGCAGCTTAGGCCTGACAGGGGAAGAGACCCAGTACTTC. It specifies CASSLGLTGEETQYF.

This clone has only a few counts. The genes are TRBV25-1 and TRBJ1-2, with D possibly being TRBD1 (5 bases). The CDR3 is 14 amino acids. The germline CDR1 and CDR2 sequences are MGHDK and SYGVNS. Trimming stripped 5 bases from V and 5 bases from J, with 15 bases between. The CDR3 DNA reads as TGTGCCAGCAGTCTAGGGGCGCCCTTTTATGGCTACACCTTC. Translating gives CASSLGAPFYGYTF.

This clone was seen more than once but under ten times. Here the CDR3 reads CASSVAAGGKETQYF. The CDR3 DNA reads TGTGCCAGCAGCGTAGCAGCGGGGGGGAAAGAGACCCAGTACTTC. The chain carries TRBV9 and TRBJ2-5, with 10 bases identical to TRBD2. The CDR3 consists of 15 residues. Germline V lookup: CDR1 SGDLS, CDR2 YYNGEE. Trimming removed 0 bases from V and 3 bases from J; junction bases left unmatched: 2.

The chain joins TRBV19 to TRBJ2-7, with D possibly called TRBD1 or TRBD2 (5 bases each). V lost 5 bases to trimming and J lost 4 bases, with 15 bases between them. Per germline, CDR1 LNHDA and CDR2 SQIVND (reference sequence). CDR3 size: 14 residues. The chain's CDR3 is CASSPMAGSYEQYF. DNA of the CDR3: TGTGCCAGTAGTCCTATGGCAGGGAGTTACGAGCAGTACTTC. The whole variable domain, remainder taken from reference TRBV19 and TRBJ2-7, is DGGITQSPKYLFRKEGQNVTLSCEQNLNHDAMYWYRQDPGQGLRLIYYSQIVNDFQKGDIAEGYSVSREKKESFPLTVTSAQKNPTAFYLCASSPMAGSYEQYFGPGTRLTVT.

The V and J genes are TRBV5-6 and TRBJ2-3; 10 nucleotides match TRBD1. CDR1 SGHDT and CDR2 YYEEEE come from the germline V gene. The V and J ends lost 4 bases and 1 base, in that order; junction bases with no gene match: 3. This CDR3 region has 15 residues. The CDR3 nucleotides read TGTGCCAGCAGCCCTGGGACAGGGGGCACAGATACGCAGTATTTT. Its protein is CASSPGTGGTDTQYF.

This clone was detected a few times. This CDR3 reads CASRTGTGNTGELFF. Written as DNA, the CDR3 is TGCGCCAGCCGGACCGGGACAGGAAACACCGGGGAGCTGTTTTTT. The chain uses TRBV5-1 and TRBJ2-2; 8 bases are a match to TRBD1. J gave up 2 bases and V 7 bases, and 7 bases lay outside the gene matches. The germline CDR1 and CDR2 sequences are SGHRS and YFSETQ. The CDR3 loop spans 15 amino acids.

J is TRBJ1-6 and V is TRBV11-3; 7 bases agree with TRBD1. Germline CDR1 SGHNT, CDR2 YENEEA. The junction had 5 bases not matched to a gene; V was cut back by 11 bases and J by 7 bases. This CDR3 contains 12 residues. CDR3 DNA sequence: TGTGCCTCTGGGACAGCCAATTCACCCCTCCACTTT. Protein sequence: CASGTANSPLHF.

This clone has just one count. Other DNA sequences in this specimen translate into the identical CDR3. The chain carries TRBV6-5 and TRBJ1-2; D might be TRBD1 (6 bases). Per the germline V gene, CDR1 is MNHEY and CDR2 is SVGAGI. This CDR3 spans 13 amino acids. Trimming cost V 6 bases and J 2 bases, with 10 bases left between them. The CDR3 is CASRPTGNYGYTF. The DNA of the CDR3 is TGTGCCAGCAGACCAACAGGGAACTATGGCTACACCTTC.

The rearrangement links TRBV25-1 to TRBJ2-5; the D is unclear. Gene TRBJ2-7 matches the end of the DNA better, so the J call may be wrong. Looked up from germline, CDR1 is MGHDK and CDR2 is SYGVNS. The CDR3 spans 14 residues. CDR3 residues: CASSESYGPHEQYF. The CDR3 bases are TGTGCCAGCAGTGAATCATACGGACCCCACGAGCAGTACTTC.

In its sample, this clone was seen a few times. CDR3: CASSVRTLDNEQFF. The CDR3, as DNA: TGTGCCAGCAGCGTACGGACACTCGACAATGAGCAGTTCTTC. The rearrangement links TRBV9 to TRBJ2-1; TRBD1 is a possible D gene (5 bases). Trimming shortened V by 1 base and J by 5 bases, and 10 bases separated the two germline ends. CDR3 length equals 14 residues. Germline CDR1 reads SGDLS; CDR2 reads YYNGEE.

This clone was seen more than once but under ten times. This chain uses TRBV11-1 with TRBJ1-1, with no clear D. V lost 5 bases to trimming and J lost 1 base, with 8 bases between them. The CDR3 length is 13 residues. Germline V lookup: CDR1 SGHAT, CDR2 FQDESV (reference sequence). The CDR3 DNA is TGTGCCAGCAGCCCCCGACAGAACACTGAAGCTTTCTTT. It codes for CASSPRQNTEAFF.

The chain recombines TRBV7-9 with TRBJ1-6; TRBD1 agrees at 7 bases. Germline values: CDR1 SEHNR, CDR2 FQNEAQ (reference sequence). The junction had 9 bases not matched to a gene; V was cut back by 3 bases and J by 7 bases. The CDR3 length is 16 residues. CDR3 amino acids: CASSFTPGQLNSPLHF. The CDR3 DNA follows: TGTGCCAGCAGCTTTACCCCGGGACAGCTCAATTCACCCCTCCACTTT.

In DNA, the CDR3 is TGTGCCAGCAAAGGACAGCCCTACGAGCAGTACTTC. This sequence encodes CASKGQPYEQYF. The gene calls are TRBV6-5 and TRBJ2-7; D perhaps matches TRBD1 (6 bases). The CDR3 length is 12 residues. CDR1 and CDR2 from the germline V gene are MNHEY and SVGAGI. V lost 7 bases to trimming and J lost 2 bases, with 9 bases between them.

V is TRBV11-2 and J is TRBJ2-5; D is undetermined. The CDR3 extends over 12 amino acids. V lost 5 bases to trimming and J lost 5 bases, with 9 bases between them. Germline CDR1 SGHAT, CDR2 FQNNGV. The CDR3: CASSTDRETQYF. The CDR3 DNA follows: TGTGCCAGCAGCACCGACCGGGAGACCCAGTACTTC.

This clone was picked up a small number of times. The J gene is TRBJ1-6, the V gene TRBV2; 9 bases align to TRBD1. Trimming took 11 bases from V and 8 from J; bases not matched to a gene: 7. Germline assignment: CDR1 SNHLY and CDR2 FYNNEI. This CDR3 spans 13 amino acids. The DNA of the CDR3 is TGTGCCGGGGGACAGGGAAGGGATTCACCCCTCCACTTT. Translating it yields CAGGQGRDSPLHF.

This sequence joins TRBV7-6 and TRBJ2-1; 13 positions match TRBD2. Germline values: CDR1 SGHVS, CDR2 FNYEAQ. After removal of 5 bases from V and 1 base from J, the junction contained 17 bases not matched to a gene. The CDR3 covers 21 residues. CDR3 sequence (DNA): TGTGCCAGCAGCCTAGGACTAGCGGGGGCCCGGTATGAAAGTTCCTACAATGAGCAGTTCTTC. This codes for CASSLGLAGARYESSYNEQFF.

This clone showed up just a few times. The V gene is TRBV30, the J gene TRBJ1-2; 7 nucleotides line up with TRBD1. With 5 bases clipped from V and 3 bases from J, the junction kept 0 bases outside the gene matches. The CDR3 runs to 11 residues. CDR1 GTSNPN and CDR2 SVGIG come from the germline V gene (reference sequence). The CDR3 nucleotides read TGTGCCTGGGACAGGGACTATGGCTACACCTTC. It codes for CAWDRDYGYTF. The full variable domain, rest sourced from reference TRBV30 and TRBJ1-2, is SQTIHQWPATLVQPVGSPLSLECTVEGTSNPNLYWYRQAAGRGLQLLFYSVGIGQISSEVPQNLSASRPQDRQFILSSKKLLLSDSGFYLCAWDRDYGYTFGSGTRLTVV.